The source of this TCR beta chain is a study of T-cell reconstitution after alpha-beta-depleted transplantation in children (dated by TCRdb to 2015 to 2016). For context, the study as a whole: The study quantitatively tracked T-cell immune reconstitution after TCRalphabeta/CD19-depleted allogeneic hematopoietic cell transplantation in children using TCR repertoire profiling. Points the paper makes about the study in general: Over the following months the frequencies of hyperexpanded clones went down, and after one year T-cell counts and TCRbeta diversity were mostly credited to newly produced T cells. The apparently early recovery of alphabetaT-cell counts about two months after transplant reportedly depended on only several hundred rapidly expanded clones that came from non-depleted graft cells. The high TCRbeta diversity at day 60 in some patients was ascribed to recipient T cells and intrathymic progenitors that had survived conditioning.

Worth noting for this clonotype: Its antigen remains undetermined. Within one base of it there is no much larger clone, and no base qualities were kept.

The sample's treatment or condition label, decoded: allogeneic hematopoietic cell transplantation with graft depleted of TCRalphabeta T cells and CD19 B cells. TCRalphabeta/CD19-depleted allogeneic hematopoietic cell grafts were given to the transplant recipients, all of whom were children. Reading from cysteine to phenylalanine, the CDR3 counts 14 amino acids. The kept DNA is CDR3 alone, 42 bases in frame from the first base. The junction carries 15 bases between V and J, which are trimmed by 0 bases and 6 bases respectively. Reading the germline V gene (reference sequence) gives CDR1 DFQATT and CDR2 SNEGSKA. The receptor library was made with PCR. Data came from an Illumina HiSeq 2500. To normalize quantification of the TCRbeta repertoire, the TCR libraries were built with molecular barcoding that relied on unique molecular identifiers. TCRdb trimmed public reads at Q25 via fastp, called clones via MiXCR and kept in-frame beta chains. Each entry is one CDR3 protein sequence, shown with its most common DNA and genes. The sample table lists a few hundred thousand distinct CDR3 sequences, roughly 13% of them with a count of one. Of the sample, approximately 2.1% is held by the ten largest clones.

The chain uses TRBV20-1 and TRBJ2-7, with a tentative D gene TRBD1 over 5 matching bases. The sequences come from PBMCs, mostly from graft donor cells, collected 360 days after TCRalphabeta/CD19-depleted stem cell transplant. This receptor was obtained from a male patient aged 5 to 17 who had a stem cell transplant for acute myeloid leukemia, so the T cells may come from the graft donor. CDR3 protein: CSARDYLIGVEQYF. The nucleotides are TGCAGTGCTAGAGATTATTTAATAGGGGTCGAGCAGTACTTC.